The 8 T cell receptor beta chains presented below share a single source sample, sequenced in a study of blood T cell repertoires in COVID-19. Only in-frame clones appear in the TCRdb table, and some are missing; sequencing was by immunoSEQ multiplex PCR. The sample shows about 99,000 clones, 88% of them seen only once. Sequenced sample: peripheral blood. These receptors were taken from a human donor in a cohort sampled during active COVID-19.

The chain employs TRBV5-4 and TRBJ1-5; D gene uncertain. CDR1 and CDR2 from the germline V gene are SGHNT and YYREEE (reference sequence). This CDR3 comprises 13 residues. Trimming removed 0 bases at V and 5 bases at J, with 6 bases between. CDR3 loop: CASSLDGDQPQHF. Written as DNA, the CDR3 is TGTGCCAGCAGCTTGGACGGGGATCAGCCCCAGCATTTT.

The V call is TRBV2, the J call TRBJ2-7; TRBD2 is a possible D gene (6 bases). The V end lost 5 bases, the J end lost 0 bases, and 14 bases lay between the germline ends. This CDR3 has 15 amino acids. Germline V gene data show CDR1 as SNHLY and CDR2 as FYNNEI. As DNA, the CDR3 is TGTGCCAGCAGTCCCTTGACTAGTGCCTCCTACGAGCAGTACTTC. Its translation: CASSPLTSASYEQYF.

V is TRBV9 and J is TRBJ2-5; 8 bases line up with TRBD2. The germline gives CDR1 SGDLS, CDR2 YYNGEE. The CDR3 totals 15 residues. V gave up 4 bases and J gave up 4 bases; unmatched junction bases: 9. This chain's CDR3 is CASSIYSGAVETQYF. The DNA of the CDR3 is TGTGCCAGCAGCATCTATAGCGGGGCCGTAGAGACCCAGTACTTC.

The rearrangement links TRBV7-3 to TRBJ2-2; 7 bases are a match to TRBD1. V shed 3 bases and J 4 bases; nucleotides not matched to a gene: 8. Germline V gives CDR1 SGHTA, CDR2 FQGTGA. This CDR3 is 16 amino acids long. CDR3 bases: TGTGCCAGCAGCTTGATGCGGACAGGTCTCACCGGGGAGCTGTTTTTT. Protein sequence: CASSLMRTGLTGELFF.

V gene TRBV30 combines with J gene TRBJ2-6; 16 bases fit TRBD2. Germline CDR1 is GTSNPN and CDR2 is SVGIG (reference sequence). J gave up 3 bases and V 3 bases, and 14 bases lay outside the gene matches. This CDR3 has 21 residues. For the CDR3, the DNA is TGTGCCTGGAGCGTCCCGGGACTAGCGGGAGGGTCGGCTAGTGGGGCCAACGTCCTGACTTTC. Translated, it gives CAWSVPGLAGGSASGANVLTF.

This chain uses TRBV5-6 with TRBJ1-6; 9 nucleotides align to TRBD1. The CDR3 covers 16 residues. Germline V gene lookup returns CDR1 SGHDT and CDR2 YYEEEE. The V and J ends lost 4 bases and 10 bases, in that order; junction bases with no gene match: 12. The chain's CDR3 is CASSPKSTGGKSPLHF. The CDR3 DNA reads as TGTGCCAGCAGCCCAAAATCGACAGGGGGGAAATCACCCCTCCACTTT.

The chain uses TRBV5-1 and TRBJ2-5, with a possible D match to TRBD2 (6 bases). There are 14 residues in the CDR3. Germline V gene data show CDR1 as SGHRS and CDR2 as YFSETQ. The ends were cut back, 2 bases at V and 0 bases at J, with 8 bases in the middle. CDR3 in DNA: TGCGCCAGCAGCTTTGGGGACTACCAAGAGACCCAGTACTTC. Translating gives CASSFGDYQETQYF.

This clone was observed a handful of times. V gene TRBV4-1 combines with J gene TRBJ2-3; 12 bases are shared with TRBD1. The CDR3 is made up of 16 amino acids. Germline V gene data show CDR1 as MGHRA and CDR2 as YSYEKL. The junction had 6 bases not matched to a gene; V was cut back by 0 bases and J by 8 bases. The CDR3 region has the DNA TGCGCCAGCAGCCAAGATCCCGGGACAGGGGGCTCTACGCAGTATTTT. This translates into CASSQDPGTGGSTQYF.